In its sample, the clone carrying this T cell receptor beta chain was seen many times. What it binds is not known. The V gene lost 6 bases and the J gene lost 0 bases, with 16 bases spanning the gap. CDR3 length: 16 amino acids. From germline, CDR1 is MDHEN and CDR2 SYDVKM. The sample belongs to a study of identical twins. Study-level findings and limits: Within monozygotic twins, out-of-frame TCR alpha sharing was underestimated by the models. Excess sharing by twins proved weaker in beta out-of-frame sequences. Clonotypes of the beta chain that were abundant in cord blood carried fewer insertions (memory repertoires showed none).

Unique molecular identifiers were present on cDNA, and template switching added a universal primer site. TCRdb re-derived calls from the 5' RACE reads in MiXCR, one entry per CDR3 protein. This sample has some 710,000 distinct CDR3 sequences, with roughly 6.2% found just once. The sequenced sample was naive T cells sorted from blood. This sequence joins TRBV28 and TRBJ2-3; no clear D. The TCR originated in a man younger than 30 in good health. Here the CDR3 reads CASRGPGDRSTDTQYF. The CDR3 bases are TGTGCCAGCAGAGGACCGGGTGACCGGAGCACAGATACGCAGTATTTT.